These 19 T cell receptor beta chains came from one sample sequenced in a study of tumor and adjacent non-tumor tissue in lung cancer. RNA was extracted from bulk tissue without any cell sorting. TCRbeta libraries were built with three rounds of nested PCR, modified from ARM-PCR. TCRdb re-called the multiplex PCR reads through MiXCR, storing one row per CDR3 protein. The table lists around 140,000 distinct CDR3 sequences, around 66% of them singletons, with about 20% in the top ten. Sequences were obtained from lung tumor tissue. The receptors were gathered from a man aged 55 to 69 with small cell lung cancer.

This clonotype was seen many times. This chain connects TRBV4-1 to TRBJ2-3; D call uncertain. This CDR3 comprises 13 residues. CDR1 and CDR2 from the germline V gene are MGHRA and YSYEKL. With 1 base removed from V and 4 bases from J, the gap between germline ends came to 6 bases. The CDR3 spells CASSQGLSDTQYF. The CDR3, as DNA: TGCGCCAGCAGCCAAGGGTTGTCAGATACGCAGTATTTT.

This clonotype was seen ten or more times. The genes are TRBV6-6 and TRBJ2-1, with unresolved D. Germline-derived CDR1 and CDR2 are MNHNY and SVGAGI (reference sequence). Trimming stripped 7 bases from V and 0 bases from J, with 13 bases between. The CDR3 contains 15 residues. The CDR3 bases are TGTGCCAGCAAACAGTCCGGAAGCTCCTACAATGAGCAGTTCTTC. Residues: CASKQSGSSYNEQFF.

J is TRBJ2-7 and V is TRBV10-2, with 7 bases lining up with TRBD2. V dropped 8 bases and J dropped 6; count of bases not matched to a gene: 13. The CDR3 is 14 residues long. Germline V gene data show CDR1 as WSHSY and CDR2 as SAAADI. The CDR3 loop is CASARRTSLGEQYV. DNA for the CDR3: TGCGCCAGCGCCAGAAGGACTAGTCTGGGCGAGCAGTACGTC.

Note on this clonotype: Its ends do not fully match the called genes, so a read error is possible. V and J are TRBV11-3 and TRBJ2-1, with TRBD2 matching 7 bases. Looked up from germline, CDR1 is SGHNT and CDR2 is YENEEA. The CDR3 contains 13 residues. The CDR3 sequence: CVSSLAGYNEQFF. The CDR3 DNA sequence: TGTGTCAGCAGTTTAGCGGGTTACAATGAGCAGTTCTTC. Based on the CDR3 plus reference TRBV11-3 and TRBJ2-1, the full variable domain is EAGVVQSPRYKIIEKKQPVAFWCNPISGHNTLYWYLQNLGQGPELLIRYENEEAVDDSQLPKDRFSAERLKGVDSTLKIQPAELGDSAVYLCVSSLAGYNEQFFGPGTRLTVL.

In this sample, this clonotype turned up once. This CDR3 fails to terminate in the conserved phenylalanine or tryptophan, so it likely reflects a read error. The chain has TRBV6-2 or TRBV6-3 and TRBJ2-6, with 9 bases fitting TRBD1. There are 20 residues in the CDR3. CDR1 and CDR2 (germline): MNHEY, SVGEGT. The CDR3 bases are TGTGCCAGCAGTGACATCCCGGGACAGGGTAGAAGCTCTGGGGTCAACGTCCTGACTTAC. As protein: CASSDIPGQGRSSGVNVLTY.

The chain has TRBV5-5 and TRBJ1-1; D uncertain. Germline V gives CDR1 SGHKS, CDR2 YYEKEE (reference sequence). The CDR3 consists of 14 residues. Deletions cut 0 bases from V and 4 bases from J, with 10 bases between. CDR3 in amino acids: CASSLAGRGTEAFF. The CDR3 coding sequence is TGTGCCAGCAGCTTGGCTGGGCGGGGCACTGAAGCTTTCTTT.

This clonotype was found many times. The rearrangement joins TRBV20-1 to TRBJ2-1; TRBD1 matches at 10 bases. The V gene's germline CDR1 is DFQATT and CDR2 SNEGSKA (reference sequence). CDR3 length equals 16 residues. V shed 1 base and J 5 bases; nucleotides not matched to a gene: 8. The CDR3 DNA reads as TGCAGTGCTAGAGTCCTGGGACAGGGGAACCACAATGAGCAGTTCTTC. Protein sequence: CSARVLGQGNHNEQFF.

Notes on this clonotype: Mismatch with germline at one junction end may stem from a read error. The chain recombines TRBV5-1 with TRBJ1-4, with TRBD1 as a possible D gene (5 bases). This CDR3 is 14 amino acids long. Germline loops: CDR1 SGHRS, CDR2 YFSETQ. The CDR3 here is CASSLKGTGEKLFF. In nucleotides, the CDR3 is TGCGCCAGCAGCTTGAAGGGGACTGGGGAAAAACTATTTTTT.

In its sample, this clonotype was seen a few times. The CDR3 spells CASSLPGIGVTQYF. Here the CDR3 DNA reads TGTGCCAGCAGTTTGCCAGGAATCGGTGTGACCCAGTACTTC. This chain connects TRBV12-3 or TRBV12-4 to TRBJ2-5; the D is unclear. This CDR3 has 14 residues. The germline V and J ends were trimmed by 3 bases and 7 bases, with 15 bases remaining between them.

The chain links TRBV28 to TRBJ2-3, with TRBD1 matching 12 bases. This CDR3 is 17 amino acids long. CDR1 MDHEN and CDR2 SYDVKM come from the germline V gene. CDR3 nucleotides: TGTGCTAGCGATTCCCTCCGGGACAGGGGGCGACAGGATACGCAGTATTTT. Translated, it gives CASDSLRDRGRQDTQYF.

As concerns this clonotype: The conserved phenylalanine or tryptophan is not found at the CDR3 terminus, so this likely reflects a read error. V is TRBV20-1 and J is TRBJ2-7; D is unresolved. Germline values: CDR1 DFQATT, CDR2 SNEGSKA (reference sequence). V lost 7 bases, J lost 4 bases, and 20 bases lay in between. This CDR3 contains 14 residues. The CDR3 region has the DNA TGCAGTGTTTTACCAGCTATTGACTCTTACGAGCAGTACTTG. It specifies CSVLPAIDSYEQYL.

With respect to this clonotype: At one end, the junction sequence differs from germline, possibly due to a read error. V is TRBV11-2 and J is TRBJ2-5, with a possible D match to TRBD2 (5 bases). The germline V gene has CDR1 SGHAT and CDR2 FQNNGV. The length of the CDR3 is 13 residues. CDR3 amino acids: CASSSPPGETHYF. CDR3 nucleotides: TGTGCCAGCAGCTCCCCACCCGGGGAGACCCATTACTTT.

This clonotype showed up many times. This chain connects TRBV4-2 to TRBJ2-3; unclear D gene. The CDR3 runs to 13 residues. V was clipped by 2 bases and J by 6 bases, with 9 bases between them. Per germline, CDR1 LGHNA and CDR2 YNFKEQ. The CDR3: CASSQLLADTQYF. CDR3 nucleotide sequence: TGTGCCAGCAGCCAACTTCTCGCTGATACGCAGTATTTT.

The V gene is TRBV12-3 or TRBV12-4, the J gene TRBJ2-5; TRBD2 is a possible D gene (5 bases). The CDR3 is made up of 14 amino acids. The V and J ends lost 9 bases and 5 bases respectively, with 19 bases between them. The CDR3 DNA reads TGTGCCAGGAGTCTTCATCGAGGGATGGAGACCCAGTACTTC. Translated: CARSLHRGMETQYF.

J is TRBJ2-3 and V is TRBV20-1, with D perhaps TRBD2 (6 bases). Per the germline V gene, CDR1 is DFQATT and CDR2 is SNEGSKA (reference sequence). Trimming pared 7 bases from V and 4 bases from J, leaving 15 bases between. The CDR3 consists of 13 residues. CDR3 sequence reads: CSDLGGEPDTQYF. For the CDR3, the DNA is TGCAGTGACTTGGGCGGGGAACCAGATACGCAGTATTTT.

The CDR3 is CASSYSNGDYEQYF. The CDR3 nucleotides read TGTGCCAGCAGTTACTCGAACGGGGACTATGAGCAGTACTTC. The J gene is TRBJ2-7, the V gene TRBV6-5; 7 bases line up with TRBD2. V was pared by 0 bases and J by 7 bases, with 6 bases of the junction left unmatched. The CDR3 runs 14 residues. Germline CDR1 and CDR2: MNHEY and SVGAGI.

This clonotype was seen only once. This sequence may be a read error, since a much larger clone differs from it by one base. The J gene is TRBJ2-1, the V gene TRBV4-1, with D tentatively TRBD1 (7 bases). Trimming pared 0 bases from V and 7 bases from J, leaving 19 bases between. The CDR3 runs 17 residues. Germline assignment: CDR1 MGHRA and CDR2 YSYEKL. As DNA, the CDR3 is TGCGCCAGCAGCCAAGATGGTTCCTTTGCGGGACAGAATGAGCAGTTCTTC. Protein sequence: CASSQDGSFAGQNEQFF.

This clonotype was recorded at least ten times. The chain combines TRBV11-3 with TRBJ1-5; 8 nucleotides agree with TRBD1. The J segment lost 11 bases and the V segment lost 5 bases, leaving 5 bases of the junction unmatched. CDR1 SGHNT and CDR2 YENEEA come from the germline V gene. The CDR3 has 12 amino acids. The CDR3 sequence is CASSVAGGTQHF. The DNA of the CDR3 is TGTGCCAGCAGCGTTGCAGGGGGCACCCAGCATTTT.

This clonotype was observed a handful of times. A much more abundant neighbour one base away suggests this may be a read error. The V gene is TRBV7-8, the J gene TRBJ2-3; D is possibly TRBD1 (6 bases). This CDR3 comprises 13 residues. Germline lookup yields CDR1 SGHVS and CDR2 FQNEAQ. This CDR3 reads CVSSSRRGETQYF. CDR3 nucleotide sequence: TGTGTCAGCAGCTCCCGCAGGGGCGAGACGCAGTATTTT.